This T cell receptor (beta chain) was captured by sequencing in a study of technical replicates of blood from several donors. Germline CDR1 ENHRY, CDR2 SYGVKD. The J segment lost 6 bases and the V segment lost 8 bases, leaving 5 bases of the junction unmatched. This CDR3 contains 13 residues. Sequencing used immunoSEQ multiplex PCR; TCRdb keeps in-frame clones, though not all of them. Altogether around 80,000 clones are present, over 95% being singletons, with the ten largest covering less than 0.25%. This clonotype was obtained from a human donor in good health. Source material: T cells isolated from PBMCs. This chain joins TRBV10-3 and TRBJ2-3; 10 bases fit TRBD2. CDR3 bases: TGTGCCATCTCCAGCGGGAGGGCTGATACGCAGTATTTT. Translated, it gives CAISSGRADTQYF.